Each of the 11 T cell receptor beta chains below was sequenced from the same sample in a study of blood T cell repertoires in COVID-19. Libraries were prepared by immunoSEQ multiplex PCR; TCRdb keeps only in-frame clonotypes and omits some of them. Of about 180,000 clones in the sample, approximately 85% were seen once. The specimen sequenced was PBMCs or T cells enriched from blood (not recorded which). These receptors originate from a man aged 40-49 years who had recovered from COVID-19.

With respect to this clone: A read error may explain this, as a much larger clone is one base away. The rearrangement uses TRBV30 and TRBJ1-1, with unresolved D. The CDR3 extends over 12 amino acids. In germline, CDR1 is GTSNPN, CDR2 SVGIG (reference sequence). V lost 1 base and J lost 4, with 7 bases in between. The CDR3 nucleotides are TGTGCCTGGAGTGGAGGGCTCACTGAAGCTTTCTTT. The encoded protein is CAWSGGLTEAFF. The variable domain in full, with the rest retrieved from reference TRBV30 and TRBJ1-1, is SQTIHQWPATLVQPVGSPLSLECTVEGTSNPNLYWYRQAAGRGLQLLFYSVGIGQISSEVPQNLSASRPQDRQFILSSKKLLLSDSGFYLCAWSGGLTEAFFGQGTRLTVV.

CDR3 bases: TGTGCCAGCATTCCCGGTAGAGGGATTAACACCGGGGAGCTGTTTTTT. Translated: CASIPGRGINTGELFF. This sequence joins TRBV6-6 and TRBJ2-2; weak D call: TRBD2 (5 bases). Germline CDR1 is MNHNY and CDR2 is SVGAGI (reference sequence). Deletions cut 7 bases from V and 2 bases from J, with 17 bases between. This CDR3 has 16 amino acids.

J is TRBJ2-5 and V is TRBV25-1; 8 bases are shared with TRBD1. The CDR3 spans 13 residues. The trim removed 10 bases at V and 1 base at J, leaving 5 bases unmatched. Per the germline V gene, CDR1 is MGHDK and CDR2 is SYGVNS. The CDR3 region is CATSDRVQETQYF. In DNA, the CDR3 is TGTGCCACCTCGGACAGGGTCCAAGAGACCCAGTACTTC.

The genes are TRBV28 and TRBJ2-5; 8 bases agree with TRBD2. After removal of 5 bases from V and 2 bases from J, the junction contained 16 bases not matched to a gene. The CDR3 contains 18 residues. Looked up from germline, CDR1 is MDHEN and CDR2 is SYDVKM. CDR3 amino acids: CASSGRLEISGDQETQYF. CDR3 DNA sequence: TGTGCCAGCAGTGGCCGGTTAGAGATTAGCGGGGATCAAGAGACCCAGTACTTC.

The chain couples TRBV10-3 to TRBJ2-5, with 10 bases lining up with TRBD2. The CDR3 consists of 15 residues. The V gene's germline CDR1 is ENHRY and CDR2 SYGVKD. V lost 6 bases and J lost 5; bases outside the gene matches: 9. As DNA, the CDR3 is TGTGCCATCAGGGCTAGCGGGGGCCAGGGGGAGACCCAGTACTTC. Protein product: CAIRASGGQGETQYF.

In nucleotides, the CDR3 is TGTGCCTGGAGTGTCGGCAGGGTGAGCACCGGGGAGCTGTTTTTT. As protein: CAWSVGRVSTGELFF. This chain joins TRBV30 and TRBJ2-2, with D possibly being TRBD1 (5 bases). CDR3 length equals 15 residues. Germline-derived CDR1 and CDR2 are GTSNPN and SVGIG (reference sequence). Trimming stripped 0 bases from V and 4 bases from J, with 12 bases between.

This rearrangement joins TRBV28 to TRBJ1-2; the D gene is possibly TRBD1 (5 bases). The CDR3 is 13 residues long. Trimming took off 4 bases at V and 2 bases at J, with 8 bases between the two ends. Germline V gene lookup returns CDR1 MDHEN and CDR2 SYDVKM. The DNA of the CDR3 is TGTGCCAGCAGTTGGGAGGGGAACTATGGCTACACCTTC. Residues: CASSWEGNYGYTF.

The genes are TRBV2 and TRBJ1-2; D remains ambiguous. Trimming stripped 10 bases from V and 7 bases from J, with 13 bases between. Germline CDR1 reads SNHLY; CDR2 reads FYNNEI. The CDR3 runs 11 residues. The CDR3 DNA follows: TGTGCCACCCGGGAGGTTGTTGGCTACACCTTC. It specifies CATREVVGYTF. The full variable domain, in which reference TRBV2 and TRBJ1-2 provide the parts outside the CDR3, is EPEVTQTPSHQVTQMGQEVILRCVPISNHLYFYWYRQILGQKVEFLVSFYNNEISEKSEIFDDQFSVERPDGSNFTLKIRSTKLEDSAMYFCATREVVGYTFGSGTRLTVV.

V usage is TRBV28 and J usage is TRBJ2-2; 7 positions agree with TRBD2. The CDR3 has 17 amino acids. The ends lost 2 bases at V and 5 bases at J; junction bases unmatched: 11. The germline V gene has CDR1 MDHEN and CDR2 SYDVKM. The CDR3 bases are TGTGCCAGCAGTTTAATAGGCCTAGCGGAGGGAACCGGGGAGCTGTTTTTT. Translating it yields CASSLIGLAEGTGELFF.

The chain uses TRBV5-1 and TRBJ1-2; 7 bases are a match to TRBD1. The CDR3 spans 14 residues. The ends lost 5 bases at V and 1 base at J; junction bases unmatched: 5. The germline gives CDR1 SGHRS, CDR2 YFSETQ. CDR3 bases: TGCGCCAGCAGTACAGGGGCCGGTAACTATGGCTACACCTTC. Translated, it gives CASSTGAGNYGYTF.

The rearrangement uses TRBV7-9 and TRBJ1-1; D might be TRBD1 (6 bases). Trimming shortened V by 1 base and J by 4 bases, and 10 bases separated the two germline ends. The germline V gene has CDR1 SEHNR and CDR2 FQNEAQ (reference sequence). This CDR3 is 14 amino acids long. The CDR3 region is CASSLEGESTEAFF. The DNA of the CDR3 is TGTGCCAGCAGCTTAGAGGGGGAGAGCACTGAAGCTTTCTTT. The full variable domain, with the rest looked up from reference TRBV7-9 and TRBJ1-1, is DTGVSQNPRHKITKRGQNVTFRCDPISEHNRLYWYRQTLGQGPEFLTYFQNEAQLEKSRLLSDRFSAERPKGSFSTLEIQRTEQGDSAMYLCASSLEGESTEAFFGQGTRLTVV.